Listed here are 22 T cell receptor beta chains from one sample, sequenced in a study of cytomegalovirus exposure and HLA in healthy donors. The PCR was carried out with 60 Vbeta primers and 13 Jbeta primers. The method was immunoSEQ multiplex PCR; TCRdb's version includes in-frame clones alone and lacks a portion of them. The data hold 60,000 to 75,000 clones, with roughly two thirds observed a single time. Sequencing input: PBMCs. The receptors originated from a woman between 50 and 59 years old in good health and CMV-seronegative.

The chain has TRBV28 and TRBJ1-5; no definite D call. The V gene's germline CDR1 is MDHEN and CDR2 SYDVKM. Trimming took off 3 bases at V and 4 bases at J, with 10 bases between the two ends. CDR3 length: 14 amino acids. The CDR3 is CASSLGFGNQPQHF. The CDR3 nucleotides read TGTGCCAGCAGTTTGGGCTTTGGAAATCAGCCCCAGCATTTT.

V and J are TRBV6-5 and TRBJ1-4, with D tentatively TRBD1 (6 bases). The CDR3 totals 15 residues. V lost 6 bases to trimming and J lost 8 bases, with 19 bases between them. Germline loops: CDR1 MNHEY, CDR2 SVGAGI. The chain's CDR3 is CASSLPKGQGEKLFF. The CDR3 DNA is TGTGCCAGCAGCCTCCCTAAGGGGCAGGGGGAAAAACTGTTTTTT.

The V gene is TRBV4-2, the J gene TRBJ2-3; D is possibly TRBD1 (6 bases). V was pared by 1 base and J by 1 base, with 9 bases between. The CDR3 is 15 amino acids. In germline, CDR1 is LGHNA, CDR2 YNFKEQ. This CDR3 is CASSQGQVGTDTQYF. The CDR3 DNA reads TGTGCCAGCAGCCAAGGACAGGTCGGCACAGATACGCAGTATTTT.

The chain combines TRBV2 with TRBJ2-7, with D possibly matching TRBD1 (6 bases). From germline, CDR1 is SNHLY and CDR2 FYNNEI. With 8 bases removed from V and 4 bases from J, the gap between germline ends came to 6 bases. The length of the CDR3 is 10 residues. The CDR3 sequence: CASGTYEQYF. Written as DNA, the CDR3 is TGTGCCAGCGGGACATACGAGCAGTACTTC.

V is TRBV29-1 and J is TRBJ2-3, with 12 bases matching TRBD2. V shed 6 bases, J shed 6 bases, and the junction held 10 bases outside the gene matches. This CDR3 region has 15 residues. The germline V gene encodes CDR1 SQVTM and CDR2 ANQGSEA. CDR3 nucleotide sequence: TGCAGCGTGGCTCTAGCGGGAGGGCCAACTGATACGCAGTATTTT. Translation gives CSVALAGGPTDTQYF.

V is TRBV25-1 and J is TRBJ2-3, with TRBD1 matching 7 bases. CDR3 length: 13 amino acids. V lost 8 bases to trimming and J lost 2 bases; unmatched junction nucleotides: 4. The germline CDR1 and CDR2 sequences are MGHDK and SYGVNS. The CDR3 reads CASGTDFTDTQYF. In DNA, the CDR3 is TGTGCCAGCGGGACAGACTTCACAGATACGCAGTATTTT.

The CDR3 region has the DNA TGTGCCAGCAGCTTCGGACAGGGACCGGGTGGGGGATTCTTT. The encoded protein is CASSFGQGPGGGFF. The chain recombines TRBV9 with TRBJ1-1, with 8 bases matching TRBD1. Germline values: CDR1 SGDLS, CDR2 YYNGEE. V shed 4 bases and J 14 bases; nucleotides not matched to a gene: 16. This CDR3 is 14 amino acids long.

As regards this clone: One end of the junction fails to match germline, which may point to a read error. The chain couples TRBV2 to TRBJ2-3, with D unresolved. This CDR3 region has 14 residues. CDR1 and CDR2 from the germline V gene are SNHLY and FYNNEI. DNA of the CDR3: TGTGCCAGCAGTCAAGCGAGTGTCACAGATACGCAGTATTTT. This sequence encodes CASSQASVTDTQYF.

CDR3 in DNA: TGCGCCAGCAGCTACGGGACAGGGGACGAGACCCAGTACTTC. Translation: CASSYGTGDETQYF. V and J are TRBV5-1 and TRBJ2-5; 10 nucleotides line up with TRBD1. V lost 3 bases, J lost 5 bases, and 4 bases stayed unmatched. The CDR3 consists of 14 residues. Germline CDR1 SGHRS, CDR2 YFSETQ.

The chain carries TRBV5-1 and TRBJ2-5, with 8 bases identical to TRBD2. Germline CDR1 and CDR2: SGHRS and YFSETQ. This CDR3 has 16 residues. The junction had 12 bases not matched to a gene; V was cut back by 3 bases and J by 5 bases. CDR3 in amino acids: CASSSLPSGRGETQYF. CDR3 coding DNA: TGCGCCAGCAGCTCCCTTCCCAGCGGGAGAGGGGAGACCCAGTACTTC.

The chain recombines TRBV2 with TRBJ1-5; D unclear. This CDR3 region has 13 residues. Between the trimmed V and J ends, which lost 3 bases and 6 bases, there was a span of 9 bases. Looked up from germline, CDR1 is SNHLY and CDR2 is FYNNEI. CDR3 nucleotides: TGTGCCAGCAGTGACGGGGAGGGTCAGCCCCAGCATTTT. It specifies CASSDGEGQPQHF. The full variable domain, with the rest looked up from reference TRBV2 and TRBJ1-5, is EPEVTQTPSHQVTQMGQEVILRCVPISNHLYFYWYRQILGQKVEFLVSFYNNEISEKSEIFDDQFSVERPDGSNFTLKIRSTKLEDSAMYFCASSDGEGQPQHFGDGTRLSIL.

The CDR3, as DNA: TGCGCCAGCAGCCAAGATTGGGGTAAGGCAGGGGACCCCTACGAGCAGTACTTC. This sequence encodes CASSQDWGKAGDPYEQYF. J is TRBJ2-5 and V is TRBV4-3; possibly TRBD1 for D (6 bases). The closer fit of TRBJ2-7 to the DNA end suggests the J call may be wrong. The germline CDR1 and CDR2 sequences are LGHNA and YSLEER. The CDR3 is 18 residues long.

The J gene is TRBJ2-3, the V gene TRBV9, with TRBD2 identical over 7 bases. The germline gives CDR1 SGDLS, CDR2 YYNGEE. The CDR3 is 17 residues long. With 4 bases clipped from V and 4 bases from J, the junction kept 15 bases outside the gene matches. CDR3 DNA: TGTGCCAGCAGCCGTAGTTTGAGGGCGGGAGCACCAGATACGCAGTATTTT. It is translated as CASSRSLRAGAPDTQYF.

V usage is TRBV6-5 and J usage is TRBJ2-3; 10 nucleotides align to TRBD2. V dropped 6 bases and J dropped 2; count of bases not matched to a gene: 5. There are 15 residues in the CDR3. Germline values: CDR1 MNHEY, CDR2 SVGAGI. The CDR3 nucleotides are TGTGCCAGCAGACGAAGCGGGAGGGCCACAGATACGCAGTATTTT. Protein sequence: CASRRSGRATDTQYF.

The V gene is TRBV4-3, the J gene TRBJ1-1; no clear D. This CDR3 is 14 amino acids long. Germline CDR1 reads LGHNA; CDR2 reads YSLEER. Deletions cut 0 bases from V and 1 base from J, with 6 bases between. The CDR3 loop is CASSQEEGNTEAFF. The CDR3 region has the DNA TGCGCCAGCAGCCAAGAAGAGGGGAACACTGAAGCTTTCTTT.

The chain is built from TRBV9 and TRBJ2-7; D is perhaps TRBD2 (5 bases). CDR3 size: 14 residues. Looked up from germline, CDR1 is SGDLS and CDR2 is YYNGEE. V dropped 4 bases and J dropped 1 base, with 12 bases sitting between them. For the CDR3, the DNA is TGTGCCAGCAGCTTGGGAGTAGAGTCCTACGAGCAGTACTTC. It translates to CASSLGVESYEQYF. The full variable domain, in which reference TRBV9 and TRBJ2-7 provide the parts outside the CDR3, is DSGVTQTPKHLITATGQRVTLRCSPRSGDLSVYWYQQSLDQGLQFLIQYYNGEERAKGNILERFSAQQFPDLHSELNLSSLELGDSALYFCASSLGVESYEQYFGPGTRLTVT.

The chain has TRBV25-1 and TRBJ2-1, with 8 bases matching TRBD1. Germline CDR1 MGHDK, CDR2 SYGVNS. The V segment lost 3 bases and the J segment 7 bases; nucleotides outside the gene matches: 11. CDR3 length: 16 amino acids. The CDR3 DNA is TGTGCCAGCAGTGATCCCCGGCAGGGGGCGCGGAATGAGCAGTTCTTC. Residues: CASSDPRQGARNEQFF.

V and J are TRBV7-2 and TRBJ2-7, with 9 bases fitting TRBD1. The V and J ends lost 3 bases and 3 bases, in that order; junction bases with no gene match: 6. CDR3 length equals 15 residues. Germline V gene data show CDR1 as SGHTA and CDR2 as FQGNSA. The DNA for the CDR3 is TGTGCCAGCAGCTTTCGGACAGGGGCCAACTACGAGCAGTACTTC. This codes for CASSFRTGANYEQYF.

This clone has a handful of counts. The rearrangement uses TRBV2 and TRBJ1-2, with TRBD1 as a possible D gene (6 bases). The V end lost 6 bases, the J end lost 8 bases, and 16 bases lay between the germline ends. The CDR3 is 13 residues long. CDR1 and CDR2 from the germline V gene are SNHLY and FYNNEI. The CDR3 DNA reads as TGTGCCAGCAGCCAGGACAGTCGGCGGGGCTACACCTTC. This encodes CASSQDSRRGYTF.

The rearrangement uses TRBV19 and TRBJ1-2; 7 bases map to TRBD1. Germline V gene data show CDR1 as LNHDA and CDR2 as SQIVND (reference sequence). Trimming removed 5 bases from V and 8 bases from J; junction bases left unmatched: 11. This CDR3 region has 14 residues. The CDR3 sequence is CASSAVTGPSGYTF. CDR3 bases: TGTGCCAGTAGTGCAGTGACAGGGCCCTCCGGCTACACCTTC.

This rearrangement joins TRBV6-5 to TRBJ1-2; tentatively, D is TRBD1 (6 bases). CDR1 is MNHEY, CDR2 SVGAGI, per germline. The CDR3 extends over 12 amino acids. Trimming stripped 7 bases from V and 7 bases from J, with 13 bases between. CDR3: CASTNRVVGYTF. CDR3 in DNA: TGTGCCAGCACTAACAGGGTAGTTGGCTACACCTTC.

This clone has just a few counts. The V and J genes are TRBV7-9 and TRBJ2-3, with 11 bases identical to TRBD2. Germline lookup yields CDR1 SEHNR and CDR2 FQNEAQ (reference sequence). The J segment lost 5 bases and the V segment lost 4 bases, leaving 11 bases of the junction unmatched. The CDR3 runs to 17 residues. The CDR3 DNA is TGTGCCAGCAGCTCCCCCCTAGCGGGAGGCTGGGGAGATACGCAGTATTTT. Its translation: CASSSPLAGGWGDTQYF.